This TCR beta chain was sequenced in a study of Ad26.COV2.S vaccination and SARS-CoV-2 variants. Treatment defined: roughly 20 received Ad26.COV2.S at low or high dose, single or two shots; five or six received placebo; per-sample allocation not given. Material that was analyzed had been drawn on day 63 after the first vaccine or placebo injection. Comment on this clone: No antigen is known for it.

Findings of the study overall: Vaccine recipients had higher spike-specific TCR breadth than placebo recipients.

J was trimmed by 4 bases and V by 5 bases; bases with no gene match: 4. The CDR3 is made up of 16 amino acids. Germline loops: CDR1 MNHEY, CDR2 SMNVEV (reference sequence). Generated by immunoSEQ multiplex PCR, the TCRdb table keeps only in-frame clones and is missing some. The sample gives under 300,000 clones, roughly 87% of which show up once; under 3% is in the top ten. The clonotype was recovered from a person aged 18 to 65 who received the Ad26.COV2.S COVID-19 vaccine or a placebo. The sequencing used peripheral blood, collected in a trial of Ad26.COV2.S vaccine versus placebo. The chain is built from TRBV27 and TRBJ2-4, with 14 bases that match TRBD2. CDR3 nucleotide sequence: TGTGCCAGCAGTCAGGGACTAGCGGGGGTGAAAAACATTCAGTACTTC. Protein sequence: CASSQGLAGVKNIQYF.